This entry is about one TCR beta chain. This record comes from a study of tumor T cells in aggressive B-cell lymphoma. The germline CDR1 and CDR2 sequences are SNHLY and FYNNEI. The CDR3 has 15 amino acids. J was trimmed by 3 bases and V by 6 bases; bases with no gene match: 7. Measured with immunoSEQ multiplex PCR; TCRdb has only the in-frame clones, and not every one. The table lists around 11,000 clones, roughly 90% of them singletons. The specimen was tumor tissue. The receptor was isolated from an adult with diffuse large B cell lymphoma. The chain links TRBV2 to TRBJ1-4, with 7 bases aligning to TRBD1. The CDR3 spells CASSRVQGANEKLFF. CDR3 coding DNA: TGTGCCAGCAGCCGAGTCCAGGGGGCTAATGAAAAACTGTTTTTT.